The next 7 T cell receptor beta chains were all read from a single sample in a study. TCRdb itself ran the 5' RACE reads through MiXCR, one entry per CDR3 protein. The data contain 8,000 to 10,000 distinct CDR3 sequences, around a quarter of them singletons. Sequencing was performed on naive CD4+ T cells sorted from a lymph node. The subset: naive CD4+ T cells, CD4+CD45RA+CD25-. The source is a female donor with breast cancer.

This clonotype is classed as medium-sized (0.01 to 0.1%). This chain connects TRBV4-1 to TRBJ2-3; possible D gene TRBD2, 6 bases. The germline V gene encodes CDR1 MGHRA and CDR2 YSYEKL. Between the trimmed V and J ends, which lost 2 bases and 2 bases, there was a span of 14 bases. This CDR3 is 16 amino acids long. CDR3 DNA sequence: TGCGCCAGCAGCCAATTGGAGGGGAAAGTCACAGATACGCAGTATTTT. Its translation: CASSQLEGKVTDTQYF.

The J gene is TRBJ2-7, the V gene TRBV5-5, with D possibly TRBD2 on 5 matching bases. The V end lost 7 bases, the J end lost 3 bases, and 23 bases lay between the germline ends. Germline-derived CDR1 and CDR2 are SGHKS and YYEKEE (reference sequence). CDR3 size: 16 residues. The CDR3: CASRELGEKKIYEQYF. The CDR3, as DNA: TGTGCCAGCCGCGAACTCGGGGAAAAGAAAATCTACGAGCAGTACTTC.

There are a few counts of this clonotype. This may come from a read error, since a much larger clone is one base off. The chain combines TRBV20-1 with TRBJ2-1; 7 bases match TRBD2. This CDR3 spans 14 amino acids. After removal of 7 bases from V and 0 bases from J, the junction contained 6 bases not matched to a gene. Germline V gene lookup returns CDR1 DFQATT and CDR2 SNEGSKA (reference sequence). CDR3 bases: TGCAGTGAGACTAGCCGTAGCTCCTACAATGAGCAGTTCTTC. Translation: CSETSRSSYNEQFF.

This clonotype has at least ten counts. The chain carries TRBV10-3 and TRBJ1-6, with a tentative D call TRBD1 (5 bases). Germline V lookup: CDR1 ENHRY, CDR2 SYGVKD. The CDR3 loop spans 15 amino acids. V was clipped by 3 bases and J by 10 bases, with 16 bases between them. CDR3 sequence (DNA): TGTGCCATCAGTGAATCAGGGATTAGACGGTCACCCCTCCACTTT. Encoded protein: CAISESGIRRSPLHF.

By sample share, this clonotype is medium-sized. The chain couples TRBV2 to TRBJ1-1; D unclear. CDR1 and CDR2 from the germline V gene are SNHLY and FYNNEI. V was cut by 3 bases and J by 2 bases, with 7 bases left in between. The CDR3 runs to 13 residues. The CDR3 nucleotides read TGTGCCAGCAGTGAGGAGGGCAACACTGAAGCTTTCTTT. As protein: CASSEEGNTEAFF.

This clonotype was observed many times. The V call is TRBV20-1, the J call TRBJ2-4; 7 nucleotides agree with TRBD2. CDR3 length: 13 amino acids. Germline trimming cut 3 bases from V and 9 bases from J; bases unmatched to any gene: 8. Germline V CDR1 and CDR2: DFQATT, SNEGSKA (reference sequence). The CDR3: CSARGGKGGIQYF. The CDR3 nucleotides read TGCAGTGCTAGGGGGGGGAAAGGTGGCATTCAGTACTTC.

The V and J genes are TRBV20-1 and TRBJ1-5; TRBD1 is a possible D gene (6 bases). CDR1 is DFQATT and CDR2 is SNEGSKA in the germline V gene (reference sequence). V was pared by 5 bases and J by 4 bases, with 15 bases between. CDR3 size: 14 residues. CDR3 nucleotides: TGCAGTGCTGACCCCGGGCAGGGGAATCAGCCCCAGCATTTT. It specifies CSADPGQGNQPQHF.